Following are 18 T cell receptor beta chains from one sample sequenced in a study of T cell repertoires in cytomegalovirus infection. Antigen specificity for these receptors is unknown. Each CDR3 protein gets one entry after TCRdb re-called the reads with MiXCR. Among around 140,000 distinct CDR3 sequences, 25% to 35% were seen once, and the ten largest hold around half. The input for sequencing was CD8+ T cells from cultured PBMCs, taken from culture after CMV antigen stimulation. These receptor sequences come from a human donor in good health (CMV status not recorded). Some clones in this sample may be carry-over from other donors' samples.

This clonotype showed up just a few times. This rearrangement joins TRBV4-1 to TRBJ2-5; the D is unclear. V lost 1 base and J 7 bases, leaving 10 bases between the germline ends. The CDR3 has 13 amino acids. CDR1 and CDR2 (germline): MGHRA, YSYEKL. CDR3: CASSQGRPWTQYF. CDR3 bases: TGCGCCAGCAGCCAAGGCAGGCCTTGGACCCAGTACTTC.

Only a few counts were recorded for this clonotype. An end of the junction does not agree with germline; a read error may underlie this. CDR3: CASSKAGTGQYF. For the CDR3, the DNA is TGTGCCAGCAGTAAAGCCGGGACAGGGCAGTACTTC. The rearrangement joins TRBV6-1 to TRBJ2-4, with 9 bases aligning to TRBD1. Germline V lookup: CDR1 MNHNS, CDR2 SASEGT. The CDR3 has 12 amino acids.

V usage is TRBV28 and J usage is TRBJ1-6; D is unclear. The germline V gene has CDR1 MDHEN and CDR2 SYDVKM. This CDR3 has 17 residues. V dropped 5 bases and J dropped 9 bases, with 23 bases sitting between them. DNA of the CDR3: TGTGCCAGCAGTCCGCCGGACGGAAAAAGTTGGGGTTCACCCCTCCACTTT. Protein: CASSPPDGKSWGSPLHF.

This clonotype turned up a few times. This chain joins TRBV29-1 and TRBJ1-2, with a tentative D call TRBD1 (5 bases). CDR1 SQVTM and CDR2 ANQGSEA come from the germline V gene. Trimming cost V 5 bases and J 6 bases, with 13 bases left between them. The CDR3 contains 12 residues. This chain's CDR3 is CSVPGWGDGYTF. The CDR3 bases are TGCAGCGTTCCAGGGTGGGGGGATGGCTACACCTTC.

V and J are TRBV7-6 and TRBJ2-7; 7 bases fit TRBD2. Germline V gives CDR1 SGHVS, CDR2 FNYEAQ. J lost 5 bases, V lost 2 bases, and 9 bases had no gene match. The CDR3 runs 15 residues. Here the CDR3 reads CASSLFGGGPDEQYF. CDR3 coding DNA: TGTGCCAGCAGCTTATTTGGGGGGGGTCCAGACGAGCAGTACTTC. The entire variable domain, with the rest obtained from reference TRBV7-6 and TRBJ2-7, is as follows: GAGVSQSPRYKVTKRGQDVALRCDPISGHVSLYWYRQALGQGPEFLTYFNYEAQQDKSGLPNDRFSAERPEGSISTLTIQRTEQRDSAMYRCASSLFGGGPDEQYFGPGTRLTVT.

This clonotype was observed a handful of times. The J gene is TRBJ1-2, the V gene TRBV15; D perhaps matches TRBD1 (5 bases). Germline CDR1 LNHNV, CDR2 YYDKDF (reference sequence). V was pared by 0 bases and J by 0 bases, with 8 bases between. This CDR3 has 15 residues. CDR3 amino acids: CATSRDRGPNYGYTF. CDR3 DNA: TGTGCCACCAGCAGAGACCGGGGCCCTAACTATGGCTACACCTTC.

The chain links TRBV6-5 to TRBJ2-5; 9 bases fit TRBD2. Germline V lookup: CDR1 MNHEY, CDR2 SVGAGI. CDR3 size: 14 residues. V shed 6 bases, J shed 3 bases, and the junction held 5 bases outside the gene matches. The CDR3 spells CASSASGAKETQYF. The CDR3 region has the DNA TGTGCCAGCAGCGCTAGCGGGGCAAAAGAGACCCAGTACTTC.

This clonotype was detected only a few times. V and J are TRBV7-8 and TRBJ2-3; D call uncertain. The CDR3 runs to 12 residues. Trimming stripped 3 bases from V and 4 bases from J, with 5 bases between. Looked up from germline, CDR1 is SGHVS and CDR2 is FQNEAQ. CDR3 amino acids: CASSFAPDTQYF. CDR3 in DNA: TGTGCCAGCAGCTTTGCACCAGATACGCAGTATTTT.

This clonotype has only a few counts. The CDR3 DNA reads as TGTGCCAGCAGCTTATTCCAGTTGATAAACACCATATATTTT. It translates to CASSLFQLINTIYF. V is TRBV7-9 and J is TRBJ1-3; no firm D call. V lost 2 bases and J 6 bases, leaving 11 bases between the germline ends. CDR1 is SEHNR and CDR2 is FQNEAQ in the germline V gene (reference sequence). The CDR3 is 14 residues long.

This chain joins TRBV19 and TRBJ1-1; 7 nucleotides agree with TRBD1. This CDR3 comprises 17 residues. The ends lost 1 base at V and 3 bases at J; junction bases unmatched: 11. Germline CDR1 reads LNHDA; CDR2 reads SQIVND (reference sequence). CDR3 bases: TGTGCCAGTAGTATAGGGCCTGGGACAGCTTTTTACACTGAAGCTTTCTTT. It yields the protein CASSIGPGTAFYTEAFF.

V and J are TRBV27 and TRBJ2-7; D is unresolved. Per germline, CDR1 MNHEY and CDR2 SMNVEV (reference sequence). Between the trimmed V and J ends, which lost 8 bases and 3 bases, there was a span of 5 bases. The CDR3 extends over 10 amino acids. CDR3 protein: CASGNYEQYF. The CDR3 nucleotides read TGTGCCAGCGGAAACTACGAGCAGTACTTC.

The V and J genes are TRBV4-1 and TRBJ1-1; D is undetermined. The CDR3 contains 13 residues. V lost 0 bases and J 4 bases, leaving 6 bases between the germline ends. Germline assignment: CDR1 MGHRA and CDR2 YSYEKL. CDR3 protein: CASSQDALTEAFF. The CDR3 nucleotides read TGCGCCAGCAGCCAAGATGCCCTCACTGAAGCTTTCTTT.

This chain connects TRBV12-3 or TRBV12-4 to TRBJ2-7; the match to TRBD2 covers 9 bases. The ends lost 6 bases at V and 7 bases at J; junction bases unmatched: 4. The CDR3 contains 12 residues. CDR3 loop: CASSLTSGEQYF. CDR3 in DNA: TGTGCCAGCAGCCTTACTAGCGGGGAGCAGTACTTC.

The rearrangement uses TRBV5-5 and TRBJ2-3; D call uncertain. V lost 0 bases and J 6 bases, leaving 11 bases between the germline ends. The CDR3 sequence is 14 residues long. Germline assignment: CDR1 SGHKS and CDR2 YYEKEE (reference sequence). The CDR3 DNA is TGTGCCAGCAGCTTGGCCCGAATTTGGGATACGCAGTATTTT. This codes for CASSLARIWDTQYF.

V and J are TRBV7-9 and TRBJ2-1; D not resolved. The CDR3 sequence is 12 residues long. CDR1 is SEHNR and CDR2 is FQNEAQ in the germline V gene (reference sequence). The V gene lost 6 bases and the J gene lost 7 bases, with 10 bases spanning the gap. CDR3 protein: CASRPGFNEQFF. CDR3 bases: TGTGCCAGCAGGCCCGGCTTTAATGAGCAGTTCTTC.

This clonotype was seen a few times. The chain joins TRBV7-9 to TRBJ2-5; D unclear. The CDR3 runs 14 residues. Trimming removed 4 bases at V and 1 base at J, with 10 bases between. The germline gives CDR1 SEHNR, CDR2 FQNEAQ (reference sequence). The CDR3 DNA sequence: TGTGCCAGCAGCTGGCCTCTGGTCCAAGAGACCCAGTACTTC. Its translation is CASSWPLVQETQYF.

This clonotype was seen many times. This sequence joins TRBV7-6 and TRBJ1-5, with D perhaps matching TRBD1 (5 bases). Trimming removed 5 bases from V and 2 bases from J, with 16 bases in between. The CDR3 contains 16 residues. CDR1 and CDR2 from the germline V gene are SGHVS and FNYEAQ. CDR3 DNA: TGTGCCAGCAGCGCATCAGGGAAGAGGGGCAATCAGCCCCAGCATTTT. Its translation: CASSASGKRGNQPQHF.

The rearrangement uses TRBV7-6 and TRBJ2-5, with D perhaps matching TRBD1 (6 bases). V was trimmed by 2 bases and J by 7 bases, leaving 26 bases between them. CDR3 length: 18 residues. Germline loops: CDR1 SGHVS, CDR2 FNYEAQ. The CDR3 nucleotides are TGTGCCAGCAGCTTAAGCGCAGGGGACGACGCCTTGGTAGGGACCCAGTACTTC. Amino acids: CASSLSAGDDALVGTQYF.